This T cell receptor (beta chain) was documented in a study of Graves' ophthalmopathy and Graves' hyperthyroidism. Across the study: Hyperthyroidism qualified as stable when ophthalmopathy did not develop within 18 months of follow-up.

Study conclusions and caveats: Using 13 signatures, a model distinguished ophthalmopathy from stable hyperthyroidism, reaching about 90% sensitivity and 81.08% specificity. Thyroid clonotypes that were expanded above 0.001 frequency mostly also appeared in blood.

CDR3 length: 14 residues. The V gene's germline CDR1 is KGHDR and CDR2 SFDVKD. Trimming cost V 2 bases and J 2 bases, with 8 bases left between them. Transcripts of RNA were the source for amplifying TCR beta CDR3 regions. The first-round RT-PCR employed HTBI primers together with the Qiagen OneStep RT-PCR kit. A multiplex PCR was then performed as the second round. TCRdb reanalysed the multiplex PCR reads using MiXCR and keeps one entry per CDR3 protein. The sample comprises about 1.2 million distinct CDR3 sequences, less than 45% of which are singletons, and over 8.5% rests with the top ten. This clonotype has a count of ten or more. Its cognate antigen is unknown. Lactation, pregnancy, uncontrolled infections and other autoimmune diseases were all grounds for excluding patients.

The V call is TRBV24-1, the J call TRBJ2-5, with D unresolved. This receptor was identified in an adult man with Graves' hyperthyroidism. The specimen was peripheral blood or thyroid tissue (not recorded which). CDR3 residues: CATSDSVWQETQYF. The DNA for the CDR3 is TGTGCCACCAGTGATTCGGTCTGGCAAGAGACCCAGTACTTC.